A single sample gave rise to the 2 T cell receptor beta chains below, sequenced in a study of cytomegalovirus exposure and HLA in healthy donors listed by TCRdb under 2017. The library was produced with the immunoSEQ multiplex PCR assay. The multiplex PCR relied on a mix of 60 forward primers for TCR Vbeta segments and 13 reverse primers for TCR Jbeta segments. TCRdb obtained this table from immuneACCESS and retained in-frame rearrangements with V and J assigned. These tables miss some clones; where compared with another copy, unresolved V genes account for less than half of the shortfall, and the remainder is unexplained. The sample table lists about 120,000 clones, about 75% of them with a count of one. Of the sample, roughly 3% is held by the ten largest clones. The sample taken for sequencing was PBMCs. The receptor source for this set is a woman aged 40 to 50 in good health and CMV-seropositive.

V gene TRBV29-1 combines with J gene TRBJ2-1; D unresolved. Germline values: CDR1 SQVTM, CDR2 ANQGSEA. The CDR3 has 15 residues. V gave up 1 base and J gave up 2 bases, with 12 bases separating them. CDR3 in amino acids: CSVEVQDVAYNEQFF. Written as DNA, the CDR3 is TGCAGCGTTGAAGTCCAGGATGTCGCCTACAATGAGCAGTTCTTC.

In DNA form, the CDR3 reads TGTGCCAGCAGCGTAAGTCCGGGGAACTATAATTCACCCCTCCACTTT. It translates to CASSVSPGNYNSPLHF. This chain links TRBV9 with TRBJ1-6; D remains unclear. V lost 1 base and J lost 3, with 11 bases in between. The V gene's germline CDR1 is SGDLS and CDR2 YYNGEE. The length of the CDR3 is 16 residues. The full variable domain, its missing parts supplied by reference TRBV9 and TRBJ1-6, is DSGVTQTPKHLITATGQRVTLRCSPRSGDLSVYWYQQSLDQGLQFLIQYYNGEERAKGNILERFSAQQFPDLHSELNLSSLELGDSALYFCASSVSPGNYNSPLHFGNGTRLTVT.